The clone carrying this T cell receptor beta chain was seen a single time. The source of the sample is a study of blood T cell repertoires in COVID-19. Study-level information: Collection of acute and convalescent COVID-19 samples took place in the United States, Italy and Spain. T cells, B-cell-depleted T cells, or PBMCs supplied cDNA or gDNA.

Repertoires were generated with immunoSEQ multiplex PCR, while TCRdb's copy carries only in-frame clones and drops some. Of 250,000 to 300,000 clones listed, less than 90% were seen once; the top ten hold over 9.5%. The ends were cut back, 1 base at V and 4 bases at J, with 16 bases in the middle. CDR1 is MGHRA and CDR2 is YSYEKL in the germline V gene. The CDR3 covers 16 residues. The TCR was taken from a woman aged 25 to 39 with COVID-19, enrolled during active disease. The chain combines TRBV4-1 with TRBJ2-5; possibly TRBD2 for D (6 bases). The sequencing input was peripheral blood. CDR3 loop: CASSQASGLVGETQYF. The CDR3 DNA reads as TGCGCCAGCAGCCAAGCCTCGGGACTCGTGGGAGAGACCCAGTACTTC.